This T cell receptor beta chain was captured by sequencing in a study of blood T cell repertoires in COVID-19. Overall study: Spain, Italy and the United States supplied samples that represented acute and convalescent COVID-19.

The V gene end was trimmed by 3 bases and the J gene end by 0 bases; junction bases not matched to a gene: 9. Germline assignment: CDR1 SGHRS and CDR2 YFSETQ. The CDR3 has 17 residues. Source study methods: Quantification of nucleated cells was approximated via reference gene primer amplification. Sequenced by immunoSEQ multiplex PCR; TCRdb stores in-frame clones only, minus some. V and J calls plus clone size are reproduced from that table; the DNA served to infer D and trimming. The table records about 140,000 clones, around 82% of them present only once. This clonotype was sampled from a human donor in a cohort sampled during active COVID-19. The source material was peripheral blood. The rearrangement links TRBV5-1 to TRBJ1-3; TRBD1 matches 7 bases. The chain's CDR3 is CASSSATGTVSGNTIYF. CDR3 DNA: TGCGCCAGCAGCTCTGCTACCGGGACAGTCTCTGGAAACACCATATATTTT.